The T cell receptor beta chain described here comes from a study of cytomegalovirus exposure and HLA in healthy donors. Primers included in the PCR were 60 Vbeta and 13 Jbeta primers. Repertoires were generated with immunoSEQ multiplex PCR, while TCRdb's copy carries only in-frame clones and drops some. The top ten hold around 1.6% of the sample, which has about 180,000 clones, over 60% seen once. The sequencing sample was made of PBMCs. The clonotype was recovered from a man aged 18 to 29 in good health and CMV-seronegative.

Written as DNA, the CDR3 is TGCGCCAGCAGTCACAGGGGTACTGAAGCTTTCTTT. Translated, it gives CASSHRGTEAFF. The J gene is TRBJ1-1, the V gene TRBV4-1, with 7 bases lining up with TRBD1. V gave up 6 bases and J gave up 5 bases; unmatched junction bases: 3. CDR3 size: 12 residues. Germline V gives CDR1 MGHRA, CDR2 YSYEKL.